A selection of T cell receptor beta chains follows, all from one sample in a study of early T cells in non-severe SARS-CoV-2 infection. TCRdb fed the 5' RACE reads into MiXCR, producing one record per CDR3 protein. This sample has tens of thousands of distinct CDR3 sequences, with 10% to 15% found just once. Sequencing used whole blood. The receptor source for this set is an adult who was a healthcare worker with PCR-confirmed SARS-CoV-2 infection or an uninfected control (not recorded which). Both conserved end residues are part of each CDR3. The D gene is left open where the match is weak. Size values are once, few and many counts, or a class for expanded clones, and some rows have none.

13 TRBJ2-2 few TRBD1 TRBV29-1 CSVDRGFTGELFF TGCAGCGTGGACAGGGGATTCACCGGGGAGCTGTTTTTT
13 TRBJ1-1 few . TRBV5-6 CASSRETNTEVFF TGTGCCAGCAGCAGGGAGACGAACACTGAAGTTTTCTTT
14 TRBJ2-4 many TRBD2 TRBV7-2 CASSSGGAKNIQYF TGTGCCAGCAGCTCCGGGGGGGCCAAAAACATTCAGTACTTC
15 TRBJ2-3 few . TRBV20-1 CSADQGPLYTDTQYF TGCAGTGCTGACCAGGGGCCACTATACACAGATACGCAGTATTTT
12 TRBJ1-2 few . TRBV21-1 CASTRRVSGYTF TGTGCCAGCACCCGGAGGGTAAGCGGCTACACCTTC
15 TRBJ2-1 . TRBD2 TRBV4-2 CASSQGLAGYNEQFF TGTGCCAGCAGCCAAGGTTTAGCGGGGTACAATGAGCAGTTCTTC
13 TRBJ1-1 few . TRBV6-4 CASSDRANTEAFF TGTGCCAGCAGTGACAGGGCCAACACTGAAGCTTTCTTT
16 TRBJ1-4 many TRBD1 TRBV3-1 CASSPAGGRQNEKLFF TGTGCCAGCAGCCCGGCAGGGGGCAGGCAAAATGAAAAACTGTTTTTT
14 TRBJ2-3 . . TRBV10-3 CAISHRASTDTQYF TGTGCCATCAGTCACCGGGCCAGCACAGATACGCAGTATTTT
17 TRBJ2-7 many TRBD1 TRBV19 CASSIRSGQGASYEQYF TGTGCCAGTAGTATTCGGTCGGGACAGGGGGCCTCCTACGAGCAGTACTTC
15 TRBJ2-7 . . TRBV5-1 CASSLEGSGLYEQYF TGCGCCAGCAGCTTGGAGGGGTCAGGGCTATACGAGCAGTACTTC
13 TRBJ2-1 . . TRBV3-1 CASSQVGVYEQFF TGTGCCAGCAGCCAAGTGGGGGTCTATGAGCAGTTCTTC
14 TRBJ2-1 many . TRBV5-1 CASSLEDSYNEQFF TGCGCCAGCAGCTTGGAGGACAGCTACAATGAGCAGTTCTTC
15 TRBJ1-1 . TRBD1 TRBV5-1 CASSSAGTVNTEAFF TGCGCCAGCAGCTCAGCCGGGACAGTGAACACTGAAGCTTTCTTT
13 TRBJ2-1 . . TRBV29-1 CSVDTGFSNEQFF TGCAGCGTGGATACAGGGTTTTCTAATGAGCAGTTCTTC
15 TRBJ1-1 . . TRBV7-2 CASSPYPVVGPEAFF TGTGCCAGCAGCCCTTACCCGGTGGTGGGGCCTGAAGCTTTCTTT
15 TRBJ2-7 . . TRBV6-1 CASSEALAGAYEQYF TGTGCCAGCAGTGAAGCGTTGGCAGGGGCGTACGAGCAGTACTTC
13 TRBJ1-3 few . TRBV13 CASSYSGGNTIYF TGTGCCAGCAGCTACAGTGGGGGAAACACCATATATTTT
16 TRBJ2-7 few TRBD2 TRBV7-9 CASSLATSGPSYEQYF TGTGCCAGCAGCTTAGCCACTAGCGGTCCCTCCTACGAGCAGTACTTC
12 TRBJ2-1 . . TRBV2 CASTPGVGEQFF TGTGCCAGCACCCCAGGGGTAGGTGAGCAGTTCTTC
14 TRBJ2-3 few TRBD2 TRBV7-6 CASSSGGAPDTQYF TGTGCCAGCAGCTCCGGGGGGGCCCCAGATACGCAGTATTTT
14 TRBJ2-1 few TRBD2 TRBV25-1 CASNSGGQGNEQFF TGTGCCAGCAATAGCGGGGGCCAGGGGAATGAGCAGTTCTTC
13 TRBJ2-1 many . TRBV12-5 CASGLVLTNEQFF TGTGCTAGTGGTTTGGTACTTACAAATGAGCAGTTCTTC
15 TRBJ1-3 many . TRBV7-2 CASSLAGASGNTIYF TGTGCCAGCAGCTTAGCTGGAGCCTCTGGAAACACCATATATTTT
12 TRBJ2-1 . . TRBV29-1 CSAGGSHNEQFF TGCAGCGCCGGAGGGTCTCACAATGAGCAGTTCTTC
13 TRBJ1-1 many . TRBV20-1 CSADSILGTEAFF TGCAGTGCCGACTCAATCCTTGGGACTGAAGCTTTCTTT
15 TRBJ1-2 . . TRBV14 CASSQGGRANYGYTF TGTGCCAGCAGCCAGGGGGGCAGGGCTAACTATGGCTACACCTTC
11 TRBJ1-2 few . TRBV7-9 CASSLGAFEVF TGTGCCAGCAGCTTAGGTGCGTTTGAAGTCTTC
13 TRBJ1-2 . . TRBV5-1 CASSLSETYGYTF TGCGCCAGCAGCTTGAGTGAGACCTATGGCTACACCTTC
13 TRBJ1-2 . . TRBV9 CASSVDLRPGYTF TGTGCCAGCAGCGTAGATCTCCGTCCTGGCTACACCTTC
15 TRBJ2-2 many TRBD1 TRBV5-4 CASSLGGQTTGELFF TGTGCCAGCAGCTTGGGGGGACAGACCACCGGGGAGCTGTTTTTT
13 TRBJ2-7 few . TRBV5-6 CASSWGVNYEQYF TGTGCCAGCAGCTGGGGGGTGAACTACGAGCAGTACTTC
14 TRBJ2-2 many . TRBV9 CASSVQGLTGELFF TGTGCCAGCAGCGTCCAGGGACTCACCGGGGAGCTGTTTTTT
15 TRBJ2-3 . . TRBV15 CATSREGSGVRTQYF TGTGCCACCAGCAGAGAGGGGTCGGGGGTACGCACGCAGTATTTT
10 TRBJ1-2 . . TRBV29-1 CSVGDNGYTF TGCAGCGTGGGGGACAACGGCTACACCTTC
14 TRBJ2-3 many TRBD2 TRBV6-1 CATAGGGEADTQYF TGTGCCACCGCCGGCGGGGGGGAGGCAGATACGCAGTATTTT
13 TRBJ1-2 many . TRBV12-3/TRBV12-4 CASCRGGRIGYTF TGTGCCAGCTGCCGAGGGGGGCGAATAGGCTACACCTTC
15 TRBJ2-6 many . TRBV7-9 CASSLASSGANVLTF TGTGCCAGCAGTTTAGCGAGCTCTGGGGCCAACGTCCTGACTTTC
11 TRBJ1-1 . TRBD1 TRBV5-5 CASSTRTGAFF TGTGCCAGCAGCACAAGGACAGGAGCTTTCTTT
15 TRBJ1-2 many TRBD1 TRBV5-1 CASSPGTGGIGGYTF TGCGCCAGCAGCCCCGGGACAGGAGGGATTGGCGGCTACACCTTC